Below are 7 T cell receptor beta chains sequenced from a single sample in a study of T cell responses to AZD1222 COVID-19 vaccine (dated by TCRdb to the early 2020s). The time point label of this sample denotes: baseline before first vaccination. The protocol used for the library was the immunoSEQ multiplex PCR assay. TCRdb limited this immuneACCESS table to in-frame rearrangements with V and J called. A share of clones is missing; checked studies link under half to unresolved V genes, and the rest is unexplained. Recorded for this sample are roughly 130,000 clones; 94% of them occurred a single time. Of the sample, 6% to 7% falls within the top ten clones. This specimen consisted of peripheral blood, obtained on day 0 of AZD1222 vaccination. These TCRs come from an adult in good health.

The genes are TRBV28 and TRBJ1-2; TRBD1 matches at 7 bases. V was pared by 3 bases and J by 4 bases, with 11 bases of the junction left unmatched. Germline loops: CDR1 MDHEN, CDR2 SYDVKM. The CDR3 length is 16 residues. The DNA of the CDR3 is TGTGCCAGCAGTTTGATTTCCGGGACAGTATCCTATGGCTACACCTTC. Translating it yields CASSLISGTVSYGYTF.

The rearrangement links TRBV6-5 to TRBJ2-7; D is perhaps TRBD2 (6 bases). V was trimmed by 6 bases and J by 2 bases, leaving 14 bases between them. Per germline, CDR1 MNHEY and CDR2 SVGAGI. The CDR3 spans 14 residues. CDR3 amino acids: CASSPRLGTYEQYF. The CDR3 nucleotides read TGTGCCAGCAGCCCACGACTAGGAACCTACGAGCAGTACTTC.

The rearrangement joins TRBV7-2 to TRBJ1-1; no clear D. CDR3 length: 15 amino acids. V was shortened by 5 bases and J by 0 bases, with 13 bases between the two germline ends. From germline, CDR1 is SGHTA and CDR2 FQGNSA. Written as DNA, the CDR3 is TGTGCCAGCAGCCTACGGGCAGTAATGAACACTGAAGCTTTCTTT. It encodes CASSLRAVMNTEAFF.

The chain recombines TRBV29-1 with TRBJ1-2, with a tentative D call TRBD1 (6 bases). V was trimmed by 7 bases and J by 4 bases, leaving 13 bases between them. Germline V gene lookup returns CDR1 SQVTM and CDR2 ANQGSEA. The CDR3 runs 12 residues. The DNA of the CDR3 is TGCAGCGACTTGGACAGTCTCTATGGCTACACCTTC. Translating it yields CSDLDSLYGYTF.

This chain uses TRBV11-2 with TRBJ2-1; TRBD2 matches at 10 bases. This CDR3 region has 16 residues. Germline CDR1 reads SGHAT; CDR2 reads FQNNGV. V lost 6 bases, J lost 5 bases, and 10 bases stayed unmatched. The DNA of the CDR3 is TGTGCCAGCAGAAAACCGGGACTAGCGAACCACAATGAGCAGTTCTTC. This codes for CASRKPGLANHNEQFF.

This clone was observed once. The rearrangement uses TRBV4-1 and TRBJ2-1; possible D gene TRBD2, 5 bases. The V gene's germline CDR1 is MGHRA and CDR2 YSYEKL. Trimming removed 3 bases from V and 3 bases from J, with 24 bases in between. The length of the CDR3 is 19 residues. The DNA of the CDR3 is TGCGCCAGCAGCCACCTAAAGACGCAGGTACTAGACTTCTACAATGAGCAGTTCTTC. Translating it yields CASSHLKTQVLDFYNEQFF.

The CDR3 spells CASTTGFQPQHF. For the CDR3, the DNA is TGTGCCAGCACCACAGGATTTCAGCCCCAGCATTTT. The chain has TRBV25-1 and TRBJ1-5; a weak D match, TRBD1 (5 bases). The CDR3 totals 12 residues. Trimming took off 7 bases at V and 6 bases at J, with 10 bases between the two ends. Germline V lookup: CDR1 MGHDK, CDR2 SYGVNS.